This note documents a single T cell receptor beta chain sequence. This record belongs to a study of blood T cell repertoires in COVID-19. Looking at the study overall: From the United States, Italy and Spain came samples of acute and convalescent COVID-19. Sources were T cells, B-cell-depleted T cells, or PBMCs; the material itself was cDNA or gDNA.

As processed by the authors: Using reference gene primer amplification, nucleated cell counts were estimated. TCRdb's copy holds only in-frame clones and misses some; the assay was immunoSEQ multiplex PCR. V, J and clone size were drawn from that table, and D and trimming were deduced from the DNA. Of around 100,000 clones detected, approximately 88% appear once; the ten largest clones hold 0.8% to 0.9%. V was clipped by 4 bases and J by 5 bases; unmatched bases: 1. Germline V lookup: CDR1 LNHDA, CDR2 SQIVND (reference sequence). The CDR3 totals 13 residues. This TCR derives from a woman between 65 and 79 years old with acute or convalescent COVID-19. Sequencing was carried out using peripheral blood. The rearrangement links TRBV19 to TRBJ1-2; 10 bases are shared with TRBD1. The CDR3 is CASSRGQGYGYTF. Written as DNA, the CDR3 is TGTGCCAGTAGTAGGGGACAGGGGTATGGCTACACCTTC.